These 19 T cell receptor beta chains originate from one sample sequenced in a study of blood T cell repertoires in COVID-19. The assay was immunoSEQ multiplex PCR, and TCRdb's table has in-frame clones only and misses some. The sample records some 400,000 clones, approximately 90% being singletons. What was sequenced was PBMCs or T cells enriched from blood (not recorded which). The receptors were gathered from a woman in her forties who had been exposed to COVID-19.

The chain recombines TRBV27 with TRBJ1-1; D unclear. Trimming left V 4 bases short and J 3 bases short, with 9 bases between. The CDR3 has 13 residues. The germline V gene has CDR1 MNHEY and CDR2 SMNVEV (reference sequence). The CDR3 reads CASSSHIYTEAFF. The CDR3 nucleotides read TGTGCCAGCAGTTCACACATCTACACTGAAGCTTTCTTT.

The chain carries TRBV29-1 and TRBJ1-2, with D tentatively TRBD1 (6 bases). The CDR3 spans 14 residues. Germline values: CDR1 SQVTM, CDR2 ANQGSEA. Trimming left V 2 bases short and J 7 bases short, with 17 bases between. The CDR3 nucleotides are TGCAGCGTTGAACACGCGGACAGCGGTAGTGGCTACACCTTC. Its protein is CSVEHADSGSGYTF.

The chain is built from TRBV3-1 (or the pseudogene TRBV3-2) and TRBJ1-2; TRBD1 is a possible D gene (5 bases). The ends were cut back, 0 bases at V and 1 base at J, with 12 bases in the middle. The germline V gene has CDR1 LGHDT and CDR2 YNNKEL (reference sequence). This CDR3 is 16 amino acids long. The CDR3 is CASSQELVGVNYGYTF. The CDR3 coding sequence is TGTGCCAGCAGCCAAGAACTGGTAGGGGTTAACTATGGCTACACCTTC.

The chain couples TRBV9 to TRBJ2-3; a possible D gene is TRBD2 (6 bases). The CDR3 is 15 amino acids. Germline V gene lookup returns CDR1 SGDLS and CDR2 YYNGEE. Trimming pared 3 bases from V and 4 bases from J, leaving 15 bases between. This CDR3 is CASSARGSGADTQYF. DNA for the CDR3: TGTGCCAGCAGCGCACGAGGTAGCGGAGCAGATACGCAGTATTTT.

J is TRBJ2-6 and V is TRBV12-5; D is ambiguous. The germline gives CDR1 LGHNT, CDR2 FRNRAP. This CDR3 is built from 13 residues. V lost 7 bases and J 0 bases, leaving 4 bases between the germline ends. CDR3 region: CASASSGANVLTF. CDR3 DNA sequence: TGTGCTAGTGCCTCCTCTGGGGCCAACGTCCTGACTTTC. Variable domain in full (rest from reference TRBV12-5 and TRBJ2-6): DARVTQTPRHKVTEMGQEVTMRCQPILGHNTVFWYRQTMMQGLELLAYFRNRAPLDDSGMPKDRFSAEMPDATLATLKIQPSEPRDSAVYFCASASSGANVLTFGAGSRLTVL.

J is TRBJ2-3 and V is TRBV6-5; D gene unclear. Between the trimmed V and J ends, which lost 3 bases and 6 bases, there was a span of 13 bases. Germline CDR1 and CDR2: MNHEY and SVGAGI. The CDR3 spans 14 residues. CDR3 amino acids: CASSYEEVMDTQYF. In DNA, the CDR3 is TGTGCCAGCAGTTATGAAGAGGTAATGGATACGCAGTATTTT.

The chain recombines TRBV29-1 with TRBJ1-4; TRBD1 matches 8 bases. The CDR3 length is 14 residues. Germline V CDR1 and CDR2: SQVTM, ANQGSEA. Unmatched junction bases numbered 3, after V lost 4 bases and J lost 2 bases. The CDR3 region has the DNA TGCAGCGTTGGCGACAGGGGCACTAATGAAAAACTGTTTTTT. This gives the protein CSVGDRGTNEKLFF.

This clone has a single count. The CDR3 DNA follows: TGTGCCAGCTCACGGAAAGGGGTGAGCGCAGATACGCAGTATTTT. It yields the protein CASSRKGVSADTQYF. The chain employs TRBV18 and TRBJ2-3; possible D gene TRBD1, 5 bases. Germline CDR1 is KGHSH and CDR2 is LQKENI. The ends were cut back, 4 bases at V and 4 bases at J, with 15 bases in the middle. This CDR3 comprises 15 residues.

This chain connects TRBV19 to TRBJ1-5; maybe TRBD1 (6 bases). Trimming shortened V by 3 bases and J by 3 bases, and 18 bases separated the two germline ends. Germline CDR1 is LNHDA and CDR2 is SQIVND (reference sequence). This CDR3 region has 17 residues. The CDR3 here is CASSMSRGRTVNQPQHF. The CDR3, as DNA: TGTGCCAGTAGTATGTCCCGGGGTCGGACAGTCAATCAGCCCCAGCATTTT.

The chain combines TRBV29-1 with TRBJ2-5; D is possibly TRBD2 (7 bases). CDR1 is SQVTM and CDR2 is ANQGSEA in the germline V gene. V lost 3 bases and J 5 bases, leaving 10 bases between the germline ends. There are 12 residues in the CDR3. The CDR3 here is CSVEGGGETQYF. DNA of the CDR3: TGCAGCGTTGAGGGAGGGGGGGAGACCCAGTACTTC.

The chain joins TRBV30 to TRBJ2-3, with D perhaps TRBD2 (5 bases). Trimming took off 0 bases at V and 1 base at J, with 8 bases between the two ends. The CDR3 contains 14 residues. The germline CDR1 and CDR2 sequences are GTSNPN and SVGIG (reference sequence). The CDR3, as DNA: TGTGCCTGGAGTGTACTGAGGGGCACAGATACGCAGTATTTT. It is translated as CAWSVLRGTDTQYF. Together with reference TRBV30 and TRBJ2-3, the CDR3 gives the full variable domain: SQTIHQWPATLVQPVGSPLSLECTVEGTSNPNLYWYRQAAGRGLQLLFYSVGIGQISSEVPQNLSASRPQDRQFILSSKKLLLSDSGFYLCAWSVLRGTDTQYFGPGTRLTVL.

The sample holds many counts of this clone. The CDR3 loop is CASSQSSGEQYF. The CDR3 nucleotides read TGCGCCAGCAGTCAATCGAGTGGCGAGCAGTACTTC. This sequence joins TRBV23-1 and TRBJ2-7; D is undetermined. TRBV23-1 is assigned to the ORF class and has an uncertain function. CDR3 size: 12 residues. The V and J ends lost 0 bases and 6 bases respectively, with 6 bases between them.

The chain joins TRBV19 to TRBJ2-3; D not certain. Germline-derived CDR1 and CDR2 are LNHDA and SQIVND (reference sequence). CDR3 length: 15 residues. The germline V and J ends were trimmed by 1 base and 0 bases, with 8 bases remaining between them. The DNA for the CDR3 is TGTGCCAGTAGTATAGGTGTGAGAAGCACAGATACGCAGTATTTT. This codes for CASSIGVRSTDTQYF.

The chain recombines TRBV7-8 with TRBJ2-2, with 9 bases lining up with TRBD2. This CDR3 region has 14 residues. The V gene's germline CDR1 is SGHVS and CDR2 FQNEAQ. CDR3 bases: TGTGCGAACATGCCTAGCGGGAATACCGGGGAGCTGTTTTTT. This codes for CANMPSGNTGELFF.

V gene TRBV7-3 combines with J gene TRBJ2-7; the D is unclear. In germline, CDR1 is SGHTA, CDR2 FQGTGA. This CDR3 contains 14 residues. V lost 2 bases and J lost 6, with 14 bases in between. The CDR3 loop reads CASSLLAGTGEQYF. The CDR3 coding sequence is TGTGCCAGCAGCTTACTGGCAGGAACCGGCGAGCAGTACTTC.

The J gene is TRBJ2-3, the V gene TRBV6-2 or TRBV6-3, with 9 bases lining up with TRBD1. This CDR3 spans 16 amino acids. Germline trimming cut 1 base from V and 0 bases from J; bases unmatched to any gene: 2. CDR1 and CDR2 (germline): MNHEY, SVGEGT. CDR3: CASSYLGQGSTDTQYF. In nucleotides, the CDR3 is TGTGCCAGCAGTTACTTGGGACAGGGCAGCACAGATACGCAGTATTTT.

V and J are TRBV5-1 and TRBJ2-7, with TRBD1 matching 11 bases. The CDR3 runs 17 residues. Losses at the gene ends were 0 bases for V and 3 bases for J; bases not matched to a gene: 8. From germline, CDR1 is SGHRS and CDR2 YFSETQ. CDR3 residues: CASSLEGTGGFFYEQYF. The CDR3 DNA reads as TGCGCCAGCAGCTTGGAGGGGACAGGGGGATTTTTCTACGAGCAGTACTTC.

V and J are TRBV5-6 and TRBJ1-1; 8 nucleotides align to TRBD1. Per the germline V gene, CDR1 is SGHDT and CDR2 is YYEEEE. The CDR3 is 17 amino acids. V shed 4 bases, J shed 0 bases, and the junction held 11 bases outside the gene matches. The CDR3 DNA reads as TGTGCCAGCAGCACCAGACAGGGGTCATTCATGAACACTGAAGCTTTCTTT. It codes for CASSTRQGSFMNTEAFF.

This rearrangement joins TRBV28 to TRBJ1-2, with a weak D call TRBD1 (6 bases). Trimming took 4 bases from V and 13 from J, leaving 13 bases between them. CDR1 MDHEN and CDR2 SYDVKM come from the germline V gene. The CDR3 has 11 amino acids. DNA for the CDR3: TGTGCCAGCAGTTCATCCAGGGGTCTCACCTTC. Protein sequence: CASSSSRGLTF.